This T cell receptor beta chain is from a study of glioma-infiltrating T cells after dendritic cell vaccination. Points from the study as a whole: The cohort had few patients with full blood and tumor sets.

Trimming took off 3 bases at V and 4 bases at J, with 7 bases between the two ends. This CDR3 is 13 amino acids long. Per the germline V gene, CDR1 is MDHEN and CDR2 is SYDVKM. Sequenced by immunoSEQ multiplex PCR; TCRdb stores in-frame clones only, minus some. Counted here are about 50,000 clones, 89% occurring once; the ten biggest clones make up over 4.5%. Indicated time point: after dendritic cell vaccination, including at tumor progression/relapse. With respect to this clone: Its target is not known.

The TCR comes from a human donor with glioblastoma. V and J are TRBV28 and TRBJ1-5, with D possibly being TRBD1 (5 bases). Sequenced material: blood, taken after dendritic cell vaccination. The CDR3 DNA reads TGTGCCAGCAGTTTCGGGGGGAATCAGCCCCAGCATTTT. This translates into CASSFGGNQPQHF. Full variable domain (remainder filled in from reference TRBV28 and TRBJ1-5): DVKVTQSSRYLVKRTGEKVFLECVQDMDHENMFWYRQDPGLGLRLIYFSYDVKMKEKGDIPEGYSVSREKKERFSLILESASTNQTSMYLCASSFGGNQPQHFGDGTRLSIL.